The source of this T cell receptor beta chain is a study of blood T cell repertoires in COVID-19. Clones were sequenced by immunoSEQ multiplex PCR, and TCRdb holds only the in-frame ones, with some missing. The sample consists of 25,000 to 30,000 clones, 90% of them appearing once. The CDR3 consists of 10 residues. The ends were cut back, 5 bases at V and 11 bases at J, with 7 bases in the middle. From germline, CDR1 is MDHEN and CDR2 SYDVKM. Sequencing was carried out using peripheral blood. The V call is TRBV28, the J call TRBJ2-1, with D perhaps matching TRBD1 (6 bases). The receptor's source is a man aged 65 to 79 with active or convalescent COVID-19. CDR3 DNA: TGTGCCAGCAGTCGGGACAAGCAGTTCTTC. It specifies CASSRDKQFF. The full variable domain, rest sourced from reference TRBV28 and TRBJ2-1, is DVKVTQSSRYLVKRTGEKVFLECVQDMDHENMFWYRQDPGLGLRLIYFSYDVKMKEKGDIPEGYSVSREKKERFSLILESASTNQTSMYLCASSRDKQFFGPGTRLTVL.